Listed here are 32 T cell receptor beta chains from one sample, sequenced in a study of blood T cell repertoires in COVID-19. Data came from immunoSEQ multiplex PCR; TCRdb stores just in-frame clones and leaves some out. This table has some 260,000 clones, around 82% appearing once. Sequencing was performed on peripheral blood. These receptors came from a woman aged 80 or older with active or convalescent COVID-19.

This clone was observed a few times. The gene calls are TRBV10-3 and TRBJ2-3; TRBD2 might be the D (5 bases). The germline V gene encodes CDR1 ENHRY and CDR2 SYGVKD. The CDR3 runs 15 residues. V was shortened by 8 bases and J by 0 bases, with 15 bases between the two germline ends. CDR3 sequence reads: CAIAPLASSTDTQYF. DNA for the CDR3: TGTGCCATCGCGCCCCTAGCCTCAAGCACAGATACGCAGTATTTT.

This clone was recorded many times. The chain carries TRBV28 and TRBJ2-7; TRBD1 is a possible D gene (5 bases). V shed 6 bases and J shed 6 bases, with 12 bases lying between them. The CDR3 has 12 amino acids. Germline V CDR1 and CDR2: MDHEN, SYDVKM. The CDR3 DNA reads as TGTGCCAGCAGGACAGATATGAGCGAGCAGTACTTC. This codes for CASRTDMSEQYF.

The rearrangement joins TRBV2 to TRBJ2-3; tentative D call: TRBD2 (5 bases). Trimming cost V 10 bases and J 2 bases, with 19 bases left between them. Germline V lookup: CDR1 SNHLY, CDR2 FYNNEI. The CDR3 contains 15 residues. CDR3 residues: CATPGDVLATDTQYF. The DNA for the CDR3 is TGTGCCACCCCCGGGGATGTTCTGGCCACAGATACGCAGTATTTT.

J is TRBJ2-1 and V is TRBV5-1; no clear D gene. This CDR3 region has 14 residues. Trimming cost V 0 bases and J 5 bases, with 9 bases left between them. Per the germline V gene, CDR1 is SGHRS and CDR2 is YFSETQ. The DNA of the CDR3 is TGCGCCAGCAGCTTGGAGGCGGCTAACAATGAGCAGTTCTTC. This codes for CASSLEAANNEQFF.

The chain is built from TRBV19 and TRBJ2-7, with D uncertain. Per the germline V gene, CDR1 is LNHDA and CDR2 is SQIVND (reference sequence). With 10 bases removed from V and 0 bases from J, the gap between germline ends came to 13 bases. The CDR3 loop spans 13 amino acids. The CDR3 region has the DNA TGTGCCATTTCACCAGGAAGCTCCTACGAGCAGTACTTC. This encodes CAISPGSSYEQYF.

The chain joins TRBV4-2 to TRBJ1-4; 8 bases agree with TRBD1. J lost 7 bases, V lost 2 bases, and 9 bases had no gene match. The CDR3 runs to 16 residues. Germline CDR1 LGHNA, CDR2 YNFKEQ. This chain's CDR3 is CASSQRQGADGEKLFF. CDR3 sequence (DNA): TGTGCCAGCAGCCAACGTCAGGGGGCTGACGGTGAAAAACTGTTTTTT.

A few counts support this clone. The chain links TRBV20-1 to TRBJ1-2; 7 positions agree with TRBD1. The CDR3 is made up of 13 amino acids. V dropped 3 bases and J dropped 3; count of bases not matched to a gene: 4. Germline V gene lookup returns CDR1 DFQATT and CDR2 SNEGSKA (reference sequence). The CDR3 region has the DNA TGCAGTGCTAGTGTCAGGGGGGACTATGGCTACACCTTC. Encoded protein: CSASVRGDYGYTF.

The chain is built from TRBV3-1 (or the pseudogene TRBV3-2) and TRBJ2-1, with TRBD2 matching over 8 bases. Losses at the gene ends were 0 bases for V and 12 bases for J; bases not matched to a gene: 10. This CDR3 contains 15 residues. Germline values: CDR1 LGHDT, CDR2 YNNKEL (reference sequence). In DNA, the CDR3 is TGTGCCAGCAGCCAAGACCCGGGGGGGGTTTATGGGCAGTTCTTC. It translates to CASSQDPGGVYGQFF.

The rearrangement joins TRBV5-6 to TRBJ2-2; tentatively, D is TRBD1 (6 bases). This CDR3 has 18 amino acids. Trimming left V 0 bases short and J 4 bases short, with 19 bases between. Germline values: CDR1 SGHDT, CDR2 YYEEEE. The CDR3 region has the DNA TGTGCCAGCAGCTTGGCGGTGATAAGTAGGGGGATCACCGGGGAGCTGTTTTTT. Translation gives CASSLAVISRGITGELFF.

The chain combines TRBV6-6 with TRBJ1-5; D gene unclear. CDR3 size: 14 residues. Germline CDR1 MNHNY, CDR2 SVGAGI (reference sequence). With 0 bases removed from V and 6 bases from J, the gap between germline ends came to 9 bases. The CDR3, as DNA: TGTGCCAGCAGTTACTCGAGACGAGGTCAGCCCCAGCATTTT. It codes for CASSYSRRGQPQHF.

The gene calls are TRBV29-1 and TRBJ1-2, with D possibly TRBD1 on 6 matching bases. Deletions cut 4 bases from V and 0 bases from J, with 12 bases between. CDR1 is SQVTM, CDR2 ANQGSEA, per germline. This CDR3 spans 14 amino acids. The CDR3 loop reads CSVGGGAPNYGYTF. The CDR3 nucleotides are TGCAGCGTTGGAGGGGGGGCTCCTAACTATGGCTACACCTTC.

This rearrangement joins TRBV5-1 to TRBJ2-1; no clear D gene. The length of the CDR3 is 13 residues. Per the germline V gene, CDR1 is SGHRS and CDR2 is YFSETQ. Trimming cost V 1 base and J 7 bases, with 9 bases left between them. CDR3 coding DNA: TGCGCCAGCAGCTTGATGTGGGCTAATGAGCAGTTCTTC. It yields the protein CASSLMWANEQFF.

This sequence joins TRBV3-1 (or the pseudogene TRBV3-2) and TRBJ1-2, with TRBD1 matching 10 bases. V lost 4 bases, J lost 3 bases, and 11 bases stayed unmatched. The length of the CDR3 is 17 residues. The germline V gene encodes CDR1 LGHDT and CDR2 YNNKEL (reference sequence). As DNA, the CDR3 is TGTGCCAGCAGCCCCAGAGGGTCAGGACAGGGGGACTATGGCTACACCTTC. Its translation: CASSPRGSGQGDYGYTF.

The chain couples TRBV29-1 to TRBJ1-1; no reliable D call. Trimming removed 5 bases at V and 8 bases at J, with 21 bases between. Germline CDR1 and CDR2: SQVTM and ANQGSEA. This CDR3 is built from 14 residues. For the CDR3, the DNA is TGCAGCGTTTCGCAACGTGGTCGACGGGGAGAAGCTTTCTTT. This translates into CSVSQRGRRGEAFF.

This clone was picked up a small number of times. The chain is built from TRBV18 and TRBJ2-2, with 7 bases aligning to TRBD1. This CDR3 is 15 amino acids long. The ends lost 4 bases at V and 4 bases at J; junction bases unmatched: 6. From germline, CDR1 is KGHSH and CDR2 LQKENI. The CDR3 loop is CASSQFRDSTGELFF. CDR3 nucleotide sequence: TGTGCCAGCTCACAGTTCCGGGACAGCACCGGGGAGCTGTTTTTT.

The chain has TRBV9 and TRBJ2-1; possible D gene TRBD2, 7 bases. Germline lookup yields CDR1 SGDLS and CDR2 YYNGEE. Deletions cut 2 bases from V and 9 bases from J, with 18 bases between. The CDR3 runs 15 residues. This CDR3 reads CASSVRGPSGVEQFF. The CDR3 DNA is TGTGCCAGCAGCGTGCGGGGGCCATCCGGGGTTGAGCAGTTCTTC.

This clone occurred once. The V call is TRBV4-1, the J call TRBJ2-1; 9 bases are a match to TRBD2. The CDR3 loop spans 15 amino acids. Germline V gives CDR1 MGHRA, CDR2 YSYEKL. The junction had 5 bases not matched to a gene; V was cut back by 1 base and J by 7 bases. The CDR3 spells CASSQAPSGINEQFF. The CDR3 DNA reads TGCGCCAGCAGCCAAGCTCCTAGCGGGATAAATGAGCAGTTCTTC.

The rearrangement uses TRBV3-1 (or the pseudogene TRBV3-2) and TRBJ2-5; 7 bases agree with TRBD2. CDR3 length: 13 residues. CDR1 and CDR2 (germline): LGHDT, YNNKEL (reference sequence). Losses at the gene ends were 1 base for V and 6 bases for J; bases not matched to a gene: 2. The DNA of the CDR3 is TGTGCCAGCAGCCAAGGGGGGGGGAAGACCCAGTACTTC. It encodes CASSQGGGKTQYF.

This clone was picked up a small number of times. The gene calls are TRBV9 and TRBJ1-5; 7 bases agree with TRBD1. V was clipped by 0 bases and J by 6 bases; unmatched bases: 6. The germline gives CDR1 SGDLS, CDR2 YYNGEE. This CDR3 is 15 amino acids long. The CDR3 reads CASSVADRDGQPQHF. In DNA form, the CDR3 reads TGTGCCAGCAGCGTAGCAGACAGGGATGGTCAGCCCCAGCATTTT.

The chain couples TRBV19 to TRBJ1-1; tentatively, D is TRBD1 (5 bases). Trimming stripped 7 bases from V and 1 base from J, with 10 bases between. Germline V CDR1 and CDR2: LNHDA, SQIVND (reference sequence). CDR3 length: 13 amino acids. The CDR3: CASILRGNTEAFF. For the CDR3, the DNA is TGTGCCAGTATTCTTAGGGGGAACACTGAAGCTTTCTTT.

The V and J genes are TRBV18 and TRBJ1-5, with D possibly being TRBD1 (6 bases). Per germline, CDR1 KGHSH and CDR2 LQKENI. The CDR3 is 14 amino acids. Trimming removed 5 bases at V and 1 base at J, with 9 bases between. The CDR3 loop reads CASSGGGSNQPQHF. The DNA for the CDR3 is TGTGCCAGCTCAGGGGGCGGGAGCAATCAGCCCCAGCATTTT.

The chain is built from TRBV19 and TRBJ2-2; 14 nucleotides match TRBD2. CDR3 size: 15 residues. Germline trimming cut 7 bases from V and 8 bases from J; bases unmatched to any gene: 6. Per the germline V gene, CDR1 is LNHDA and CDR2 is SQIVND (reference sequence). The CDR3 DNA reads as TGTGCCAGTAATCAGGGACTAGCGGGAGTAGGGGAGCTGTTTTTT. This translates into CASNQGLAGVGELFF.

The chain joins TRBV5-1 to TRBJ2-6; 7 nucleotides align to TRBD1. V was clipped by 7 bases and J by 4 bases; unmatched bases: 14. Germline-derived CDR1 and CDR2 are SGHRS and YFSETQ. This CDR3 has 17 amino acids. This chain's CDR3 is CASRQGYGVSGANVLTF. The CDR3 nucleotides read TGCGCCAGCCGACAGGGCTATGGAGTGTCAGGGGCCAACGTCCTGACTTTC.

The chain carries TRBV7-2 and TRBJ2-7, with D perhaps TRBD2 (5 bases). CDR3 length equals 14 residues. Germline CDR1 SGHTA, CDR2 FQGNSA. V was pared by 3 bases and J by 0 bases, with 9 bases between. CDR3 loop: CASSLRAFSYEQYF. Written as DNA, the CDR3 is TGTGCCAGCAGCTTGAGGGCCTTCTCCTACGAGCAGTACTTC.

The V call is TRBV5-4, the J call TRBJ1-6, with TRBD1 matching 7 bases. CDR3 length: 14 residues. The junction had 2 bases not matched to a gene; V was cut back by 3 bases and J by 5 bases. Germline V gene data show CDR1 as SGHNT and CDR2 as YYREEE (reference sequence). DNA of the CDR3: TGTGCCAGCAGCTCCGGGACAGATAATTCACCCCTCCACTTT. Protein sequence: CASSSGTDNSPLHF.

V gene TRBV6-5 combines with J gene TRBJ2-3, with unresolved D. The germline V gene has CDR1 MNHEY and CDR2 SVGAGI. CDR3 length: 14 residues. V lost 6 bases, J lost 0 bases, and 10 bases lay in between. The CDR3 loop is CASSPGSSTDTQYF. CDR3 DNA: TGTGCCAGCAGCCCCGGGTCTAGCACAGATACGCAGTATTTT.

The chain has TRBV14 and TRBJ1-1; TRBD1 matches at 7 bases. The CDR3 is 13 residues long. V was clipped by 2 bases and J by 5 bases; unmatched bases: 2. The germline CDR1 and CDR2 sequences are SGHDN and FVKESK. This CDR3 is CASSQNRGTEAFF. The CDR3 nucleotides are TGTGCCAGCAGCCAAAACAGGGGAACTGAAGCTTTCTTT.

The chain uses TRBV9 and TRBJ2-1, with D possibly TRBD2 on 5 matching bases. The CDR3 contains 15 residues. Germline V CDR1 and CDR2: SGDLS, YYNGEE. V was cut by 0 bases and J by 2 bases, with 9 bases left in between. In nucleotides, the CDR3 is TGTGCCAGCAGCGTAGTAGTGGGAGCCTACAATGAGCAGTTCTTC. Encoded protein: CASSVVVGAYNEQFF.

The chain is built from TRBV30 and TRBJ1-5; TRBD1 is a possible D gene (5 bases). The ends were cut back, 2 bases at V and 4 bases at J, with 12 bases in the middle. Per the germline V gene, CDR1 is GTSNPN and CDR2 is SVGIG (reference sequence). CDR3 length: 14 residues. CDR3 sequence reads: CAWSTQGQNQPQHF. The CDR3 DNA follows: TGTGCCTGGAGTACGCAGGGTCAGAATCAGCCCCAGCATTTT.

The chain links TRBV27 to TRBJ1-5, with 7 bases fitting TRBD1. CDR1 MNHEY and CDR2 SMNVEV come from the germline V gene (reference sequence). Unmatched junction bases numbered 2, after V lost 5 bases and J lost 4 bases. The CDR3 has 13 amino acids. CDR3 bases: TGTGCCAGCAGTGAACAGGGGAATCAGCCCCAGCATTTT. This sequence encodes CASSEQGNQPQHF.

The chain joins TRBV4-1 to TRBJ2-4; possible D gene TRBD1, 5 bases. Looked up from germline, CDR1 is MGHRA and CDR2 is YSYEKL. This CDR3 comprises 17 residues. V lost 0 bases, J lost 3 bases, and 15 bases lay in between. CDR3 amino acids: CASSQDPGLFDKNIQYF. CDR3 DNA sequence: TGCGCCAGCAGCCAAGATCCAGGGTTGTTTGACAAAAACATTCAGTACTTC.

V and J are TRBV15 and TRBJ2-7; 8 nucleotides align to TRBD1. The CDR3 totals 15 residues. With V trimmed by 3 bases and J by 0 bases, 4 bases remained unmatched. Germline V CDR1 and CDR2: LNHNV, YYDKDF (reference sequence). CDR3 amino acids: CATSRDRDFSYEQYF. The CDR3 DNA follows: TGTGCCACCAGCAGGGACAGGGACTTCTCCTACGAGCAGTACTTC.